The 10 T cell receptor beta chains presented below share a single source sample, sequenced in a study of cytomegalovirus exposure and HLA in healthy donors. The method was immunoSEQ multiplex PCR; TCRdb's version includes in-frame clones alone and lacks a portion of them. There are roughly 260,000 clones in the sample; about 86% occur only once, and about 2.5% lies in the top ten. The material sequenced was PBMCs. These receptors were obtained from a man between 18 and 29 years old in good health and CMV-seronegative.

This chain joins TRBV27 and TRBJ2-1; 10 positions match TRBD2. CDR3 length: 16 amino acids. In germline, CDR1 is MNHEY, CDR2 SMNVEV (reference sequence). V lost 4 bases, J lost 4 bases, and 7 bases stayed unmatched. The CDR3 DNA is TGTGCCAGCAGTTCCGTCGGGACTAGCGTATACAATGAGCAGTTCTTC. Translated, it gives CASSSVGTSVYNEQFF.

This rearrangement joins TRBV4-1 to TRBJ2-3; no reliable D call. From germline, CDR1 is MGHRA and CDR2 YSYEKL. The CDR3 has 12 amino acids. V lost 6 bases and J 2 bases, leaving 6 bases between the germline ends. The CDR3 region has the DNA TGCGCCAGCAGTTCACTCACAGATACGCAGTATTTT. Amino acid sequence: CASSSLTDTQYF.

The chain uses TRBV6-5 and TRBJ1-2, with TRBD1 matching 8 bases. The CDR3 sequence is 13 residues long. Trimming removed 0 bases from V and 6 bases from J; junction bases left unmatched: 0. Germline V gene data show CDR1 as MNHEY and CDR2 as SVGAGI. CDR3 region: CASSYSTGDGYTF. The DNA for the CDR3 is TGTGCCAGCAGTTACTCGACAGGGGATGGCTACACCTTC.

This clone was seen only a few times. CDR3 region: CAGRFDNTPGELFF. The CDR3 coding sequence is TGCGCCGGTCGATTCGACAACACTCCCGGGGAGCTGTTTTTT. The chain links TRBV5-1 to TRBJ2-2; D is unresolved. Germline CDR1 SGHRS, CDR2 YFSETQ. The V and J ends lost 10 bases and 6 bases respectively, with 19 bases between them. There are 14 residues in the CDR3. Combining the CDR3 with reference TRBV5-1 and TRBJ2-2 gives the whole variable domain KAGVTQTPRYLIKTRGQQVTLSCSPISGHRSVSWYQQTPGQGLQFLFEYFSETQRNKGNFPGRFSGRQFSNSRSEMNVSTLELGDSALYLCAGRFDNTPGELFFGEGSRLTVL.

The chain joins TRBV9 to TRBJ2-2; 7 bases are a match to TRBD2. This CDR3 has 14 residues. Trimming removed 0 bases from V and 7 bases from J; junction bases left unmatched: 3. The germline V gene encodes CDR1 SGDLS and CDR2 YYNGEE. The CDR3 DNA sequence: TGTGCCAGCAGCGTAGGCGGGAGTCACGGGGAGCTGTTTTTT. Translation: CASSVGGSHGELFF.

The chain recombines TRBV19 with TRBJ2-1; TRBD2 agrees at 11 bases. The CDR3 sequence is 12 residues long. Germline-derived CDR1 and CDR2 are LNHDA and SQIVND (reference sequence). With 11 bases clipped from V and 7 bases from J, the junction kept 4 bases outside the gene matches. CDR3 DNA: TGTGCCGCTAGCGGGAGGTTTAATGAGCAGTTCTTC. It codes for CAASGRFNEQFF. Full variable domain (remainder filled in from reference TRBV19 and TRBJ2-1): DGGITQSPKYLFRKEGQNVTLSCEQNLNHDAMYWYRQDPGQGLRLIYYSQIVNDFQKGDIAEGYSVSREKKESFPLTVTSAQKNPTAFYLCAASGRFNEQFFGPGTRLTVL.

In nucleotides, the CDR3 is TGTGCCAGCAGCTCGCAGCGGGAGAAATATACCGGGGAGCTGTTTTTT. This translates into CASSSQREKYTGELFF. The V call is TRBV5-4, the J call TRBJ2-2, with TRBD2 matching over 8 bases. J was trimmed by 5 bases and V by 3 bases; bases with no gene match: 9. Germline V CDR1 and CDR2: SGHNT, YYREEE (reference sequence). This CDR3 spans 16 amino acids.

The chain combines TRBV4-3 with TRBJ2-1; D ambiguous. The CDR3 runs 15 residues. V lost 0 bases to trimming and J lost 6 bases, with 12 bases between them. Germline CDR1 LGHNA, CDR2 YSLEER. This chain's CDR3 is CASSQDWNLANEQFF. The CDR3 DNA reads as TGCGCCAGCAGCCAAGACTGGAATTTAGCCAATGAGCAGTTCTTC.

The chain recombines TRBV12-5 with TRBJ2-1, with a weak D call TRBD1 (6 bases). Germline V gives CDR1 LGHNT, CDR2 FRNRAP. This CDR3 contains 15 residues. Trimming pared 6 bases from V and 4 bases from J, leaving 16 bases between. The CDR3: CASGFGTLTYNEQFF. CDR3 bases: TGTGCTAGTGGCTTCGGGACACTCACTTACAATGAGCAGTTCTTC.

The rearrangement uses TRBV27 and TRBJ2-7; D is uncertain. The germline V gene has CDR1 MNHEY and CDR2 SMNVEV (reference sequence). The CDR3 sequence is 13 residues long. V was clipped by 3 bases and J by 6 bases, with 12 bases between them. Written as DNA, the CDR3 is TGTGCCAGCAGTTTGGGCCTGAAGAGCGAGCAGTACTTC. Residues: CASSLGLKSEQYF.